The rows below give T cell receptor beta chains drawn from one sample of a study of control samples from healthy donors and cancer patients. The protocol was immunoSEQ multiplex PCR, while the TCRdb copy is restricted to in-frame clones and leaves out a portion. This table holds about 200,000 clones. The specimen sequenced was blood. The receptors originated from a woman in her twenties or thirties in good health. CDR3s leave out the opening cysteine and the closing phenylalanine or tryptophan. The D gene is left open where the match is weak.

len: 11
j_gene: TRBJ2-3
d_gene: TRBD2
v_gene: TRBV6-5
CDR3aa: ASSLGLAGRPA

len: 15
j_gene: TRBJ1-6
d_gene: TRBD1
v_gene: TRBV7-2
CDR3aa: ASSRLSKGTGNSPLH

len: 13
j_gene: TRBJ1-2
d_gene: TRBD1
v_gene: TRBV5-1
CDR3aa: ASSPETGGYYGYT

len: 13
j_gene: TRBJ1-5
d_gene: TRBD1
v_gene: TRBV6-2/TRBV6-3
CDR3aa: ASSNSGQRNQPQH

len: 12
j_gene: TRBJ1-1
d_gene: .
v_gene: TRBV7-9
CDR3aa: ASSLGGGATEAF

len: 13
j_gene: TRBJ1-2
d_gene: .
v_gene: TRBV5-1
CDR3aa: ASSPGPTLNYGYT

len: 11
j_gene: TRBJ1-2
d_gene: .
v_gene: TRBV6-5
CDR3aa: ASCSTAFYGYT

len: 13
j_gene: TRBJ1-6
d_gene: .
v_gene: TRBV6-1
CDR3aa: ASSELGSYNSPLH

len: 14
j_gene: TRBJ1-5
d_gene: .
v_gene: TRBV28
CDR3aa: ASRLTGQYSNQPQH

len: 12
j_gene: TRBJ1-5
d_gene: .
v_gene: TRBV28
CDR3aa: ASSLGQINQPQH

len: 12
j_gene: TRBJ2-7
d_gene: .
v_gene: TRBV5-1
CDR3aa: ASSLDGSSYEQY

len: 9
j_gene: TRBJ2-7
d_gene: .
v_gene: TRBV2
CDR3aa: ASSDSYEQY

len: 12
j_gene: TRBJ2-2
d_gene: .
v_gene: TRBV5-6
CDR3aa: ASSLGLRVRELF

len: 11
j_gene: TRBJ2-5
d_gene: .
v_gene: TRBV5-1
CDR3aa: ASSEDSPETQY

len: 13
j_gene: TRBJ1-5
d_gene: .
v_gene: TRBV6-2/TRBV6-3
CDR3aa: ASSYGEAGVQPQH

len: 9
j_gene: TRBJ1-1
d_gene: .
v_gene: TRBV9
CDR3aa: ASSVVTEAF

len: 12
j_gene: TRBJ2-4
d_gene: .
v_gene: TRBV6-2/TRBV6-3
CDR3aa: ASSSYIAKNIQY

len: 10
j_gene: TRBJ2-1
d_gene: .
v_gene: TRBV29-1
CDR3aa: SVVAPRGEQF

len: 11
j_gene: TRBJ2-3
d_gene: TRBD2
v_gene: TRBV2
CDR3aa: ASRPSGADTQY

len: 13
j_gene: TRBJ2-7
d_gene: .
v_gene: TRBV7-3
CDR3aa: ASSLTPLALGEQY

len: 13
j_gene: TRBJ1-1
d_gene: TRBD1
v_gene: TRBV9
CDR3aa: ASSPLGQGDTEAF

len: 11
j_gene: TRBJ1-1
d_gene: .
v_gene: TRBV7-2
CDR3aa: ASSFTREREAF

len: 10
j_gene: TRBJ1-4
d_gene: .
v_gene: TRBV29-1
CDR3aa: SVGGGNEKLF

len: 11
j_gene: TRBJ2-3
d_gene: TRBD2
v_gene: TRBV3-1/TRBV3-2
CDR3aa: ASCGGAADTQY

len: 12
j_gene: TRBJ2-7
d_gene: TRBD1
v_gene: TRBV18
CDR3aa: ASSPGQGSYEQY

len: 10
j_gene: TRBJ2-7
d_gene: TRBD1
v_gene: TRBV19
CDR3aa: ASSNTGAEQY

len: 11
j_gene: TRBJ2-5
d_gene: .
v_gene: TRBV7-2
CDR3aa: ASSTGPQETQY

len: 14
j_gene: TRBJ1-6
d_gene: TRBD1
v_gene: TRBV24-1
CDR3aa: ATSDLGQGLNSPLH

len: 13
j_gene: TRBJ2-1
d_gene: .
v_gene: TRBV5-1
CDR3aa: ASSWGPTEGREQF

len: 9
j_gene: TRBJ1-1
d_gene: .
v_gene: TRBV20-1
CDR3aa: SARGGFEAF

len: 12
j_gene: TRBJ2-7
d_gene: .
v_gene: TRBV28
CDR3aa: ASFDRIITGEQY

len: 12
j_gene: TRBJ1-4
d_gene: .
v_gene: TRBV18
CDR3aa: ASSPRVVDEKLF

len: 13
j_gene: TRBJ2-3
d_gene: .
v_gene: TRBV9
CDR3aa: ASSVDGSGSDTQY

len: 12
j_gene: TRBJ1-1
d_gene: TRBD1
v_gene: TRBV9
CDR3aa: ASSGWTGGNEAF

len: 11
j_gene: TRBJ1-2
d_gene: .
v_gene: TRBV6-2/TRBV6-3
CDR3aa: ASSYQAPYGYT

len: 11
j_gene: TRBJ2-3
d_gene: .
v_gene: TRBV5-4
CDR3aa: ASSLRSTDTQY

len: 14
j_gene: TRBJ1-4
d_gene: TRBD1
v_gene: TRBV18
CDR3aa: ASSPGQRRVNEKLF

len: 12
j_gene: TRBJ1-1
d_gene: .
v_gene: TRBV18
CDR3aa: ASSPSHRNTEAF

len: 13
j_gene: TRBJ1-2
d_gene: TRBD1
v_gene: TRBV6-1
CDR3aa: ASSEGPDRGDGYT

len: 11
j_gene: TRBJ2-7
d_gene: TRBD2
v_gene: TRBV28
CDR3aa: ATNLAGAYEQY

len: 11
j_gene: TRBJ2-3
d_gene: .
v_gene: TRBV5-1
CDR3aa: ASSLDTADTQY

len: 14
j_gene: TRBJ1-5
d_gene: .
v_gene: TRBV27
CDR3aa: ASSPRGGVRNQPQH

len: 14
j_gene: TRBJ1-5
d_gene: .
v_gene: TRBV5-1
CDR3aa: ASSLSGVVDNQPQH

len: 12
j_gene: TRBJ2-1
d_gene: .
v_gene: TRBV19
CDR3aa: ASSTSPRNNEQF

len: 13
j_gene: TRBJ1-2
d_gene: .
v_gene: TRBV11-2
CDR3aa: ASSSPGGRAGGYT

len: 14
j_gene: TRBJ2-3
d_gene: .
v_gene: TRBV6-5
CDR3aa: ASSYGRTLGADTQY

len: 12
j_gene: TRBJ1-2
d_gene: .
v_gene: TRBV6-5
CDR3aa: ASSYGQLNYGYT

len: 14
j_gene: TRBJ1-1
d_gene: .
v_gene: TRBV5-1
CDR3aa: ASSTGAGRENTEAF

len: 10
j_gene: TRBJ1-2
d_gene: .
v_gene: TRBV7-2
CDR3aa: ASSIGAYGYT

len: 11
j_gene: TRBJ1-1
d_gene: .
v_gene: TRBV6-5
CDR3aa: ATRREALSEAF

len: 13
j_gene: TRBJ1-1
d_gene: TRBD1
v_gene: TRBV15
CDR3aa: ATSRVGQVNTEAF

len: 11
j_gene: TRBJ1-1
d_gene: .
v_gene: TRBV19
CDR3aa: ASSISGVTEAF

len: 17
j_gene: TRBJ2-7
d_gene: .
v_gene: TRBV7-8
CDR3aa: ASSLVIRLFQGGHYEQY

len: 13
j_gene: TRBJ2-5
d_gene: TRBD1
v_gene: TRBV19
CDR3aa: ATSPDRSRGETQY